Below, one TCR beta chain is given with its context. The data were taken from a study of blood T cell repertoires in COVID-19. Study as a whole: Some COVID-19 samples were acute and others convalescent; all came from the United States, Italy and Spain. The cDNA or gDNA used as material had been derived from T cells, B-cell-depleted T cells, or PBMCs.

In the original analysis: Estimation of nucleated cell counts was performed using reference gene primer amplification. Some clones are missing from TCRdb's copy, which holds only in-frame ones; the method was immunoSEQ multiplex PCR. That table supplies the V and J calls and clone size; D and trimming were determined from the DNA. The sample shows roughly 100,000 clones, less than 80% of them seen only once. Germline V gene lookup returns CDR1 SGHDT and CDR2 YYEEEE. Trimming removed 2 bases from V and 5 bases from J, with 16 bases in between. There are 15 residues in the CDR3. The sample taken for sequencing was peripheral blood. The chain recombines TRBV5-6 with TRBJ1-2; a possible D gene is TRBD1 (5 bases). This receptor was identified in a man aged 65 to 85 with active or convalescent COVID-19. For the CDR3, the DNA is TGTGCCAGCAGCTTAACGTCAGGAGGGGTTTATGGCTACACCTTC. As protein: CASSLTSGGVYGYTF.